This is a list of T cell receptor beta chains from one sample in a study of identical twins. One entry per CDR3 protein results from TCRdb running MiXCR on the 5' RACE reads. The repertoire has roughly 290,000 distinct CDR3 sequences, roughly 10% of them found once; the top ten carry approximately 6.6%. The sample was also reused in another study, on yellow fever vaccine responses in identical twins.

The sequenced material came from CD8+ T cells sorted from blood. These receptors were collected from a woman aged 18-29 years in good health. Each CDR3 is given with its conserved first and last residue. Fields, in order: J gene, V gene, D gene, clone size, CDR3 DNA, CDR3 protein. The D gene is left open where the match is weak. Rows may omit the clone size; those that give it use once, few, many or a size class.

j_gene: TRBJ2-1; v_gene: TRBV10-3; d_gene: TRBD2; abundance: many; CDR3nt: TGTGCCAGTAGCCTCGGGACTAGCGGCTACAATGAGCAGTTCTTC; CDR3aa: CASSLGTSGYNEQFF
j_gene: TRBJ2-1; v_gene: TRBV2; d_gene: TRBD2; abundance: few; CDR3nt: TGTGCCAGCAGGCGGACTAGCGGGGGCGGCGATGAGCAGTTCTTC; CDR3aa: CASRRTSGGGDEQFF
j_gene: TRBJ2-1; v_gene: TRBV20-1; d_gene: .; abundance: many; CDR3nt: TGCAGTGCTCGATCCCCCGGCTTCGACTACAATGAGCAGTTCTTC; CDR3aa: CSARSPGFDYNEQFF
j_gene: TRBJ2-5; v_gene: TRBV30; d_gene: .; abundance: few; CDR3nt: TGTGCCTGGAGTGTAAATCTTGGTGAGACCCAGTACTTC; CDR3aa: CAWSVNLGETQYF
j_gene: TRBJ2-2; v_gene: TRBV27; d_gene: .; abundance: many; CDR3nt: TGTGCCAGCAGTTTGGGCCAGGGATCCACCGGGGAGCTGTTTTTT; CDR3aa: CASSLGQGSTGELFF
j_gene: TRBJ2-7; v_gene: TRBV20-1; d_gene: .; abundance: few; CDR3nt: TGCAGTGCTAGAGATCTTCGGGGAACATCCTACGAGCAGTACTTC; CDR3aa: CSARDLRGTSYEQYF
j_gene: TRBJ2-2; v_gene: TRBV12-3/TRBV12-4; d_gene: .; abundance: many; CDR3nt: TGTGCCACCCCCCTCCCCAACACCGGGGAGCTGTTTTTT; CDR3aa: CATPLPNTGELFF
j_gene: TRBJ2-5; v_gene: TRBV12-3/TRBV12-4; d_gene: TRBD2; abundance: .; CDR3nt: TGTACCAGCTGTTTTCCTTCCCCTAGCGGGGTATGGGAGACCCAGTACTTC; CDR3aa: CTSCFPSPSGVWETQYF
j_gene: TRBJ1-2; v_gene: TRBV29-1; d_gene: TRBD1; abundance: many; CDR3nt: TGCAGCGTTGTGGGGGACAGTGACTATGGCTACACCTTC; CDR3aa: CSVVGDSDYGYTF
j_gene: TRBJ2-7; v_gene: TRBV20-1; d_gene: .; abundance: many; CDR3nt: TGCAGTGCAAACCGGGACCGCGAGCAGTACTTC; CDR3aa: CSANRDREQYF
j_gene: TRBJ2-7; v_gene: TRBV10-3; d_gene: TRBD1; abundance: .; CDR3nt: TGTGCCATCAGTGAGTCGCGAAGAAGGGGGCCCAACGAGCAGTACTTC; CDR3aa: CAISESRRRGPNEQYF
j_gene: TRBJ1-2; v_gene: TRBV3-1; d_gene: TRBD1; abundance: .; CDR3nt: TGTGCCAGCAGCCAAGATACCCCGACGGACAGGGGTTACTATGGCTACACCTTC; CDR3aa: CASSQDTPTDRGYYGYTF
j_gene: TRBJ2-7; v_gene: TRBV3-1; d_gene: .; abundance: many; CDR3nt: TGTGCCAGCAGCCAAGATCCAGGGATGTCGTACGAGCAGTACTTC; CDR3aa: CASSQDPGMSYEQYF
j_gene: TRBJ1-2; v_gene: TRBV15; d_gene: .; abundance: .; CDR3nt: TGTGCCACACTCCCCGACAGCCCAGGTGGCTATGGCTACACCTTC; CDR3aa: CATLPDSPGGYGYTF
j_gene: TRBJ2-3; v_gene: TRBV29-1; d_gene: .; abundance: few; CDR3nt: TGCAGCGTTGAAACGGAAGAAGGGCCACCAGATACGCAGTATTTT; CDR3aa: CSVETEEGPPDTQYF
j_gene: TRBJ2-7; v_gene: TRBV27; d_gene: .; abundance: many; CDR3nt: TGTGCCAGCGGACCGCGAGGGGAGACCTACGAGCAGTACTTC; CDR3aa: CASGPRGETYEQYF
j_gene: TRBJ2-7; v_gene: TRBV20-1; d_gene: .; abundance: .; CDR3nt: TGCAGTGCTAGGAGGGACGCTGCGGATTTCTACGAGCAGTACTTC; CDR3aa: CSARRDAADFYEQYF
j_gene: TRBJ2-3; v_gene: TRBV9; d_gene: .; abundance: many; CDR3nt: TGTGCCAGCAGCGTTCTGAAAGATACGCAGTATTTT; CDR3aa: CASSVLKDTQYF
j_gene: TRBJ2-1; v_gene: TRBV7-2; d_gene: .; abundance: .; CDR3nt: TGTGCCAGCAGCTTAGCGGTTGTAGTGCAATCCTACAATGAGCAGTTCTTC; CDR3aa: CASSLAVVVQSYNEQFF
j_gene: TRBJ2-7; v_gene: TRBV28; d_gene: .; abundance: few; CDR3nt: TGTGCCAGCAGCATCTTTGAGGGGGGCTACGAGCAGTACTTC; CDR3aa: CASSIFEGGYEQYF
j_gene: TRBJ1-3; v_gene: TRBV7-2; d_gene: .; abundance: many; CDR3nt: TGTGCCAGCAGCCCCGGACTTAATTATGGAAACACCATATATTTT; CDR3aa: CASSPGLNYGNTIYF
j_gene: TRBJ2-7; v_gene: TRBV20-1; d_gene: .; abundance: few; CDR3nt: TGCAGTGCTAGAGATCTCCTTGGGGTGGGGGGTTACGAGCAGTACTTC; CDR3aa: CSARDLLGVGGYEQYF
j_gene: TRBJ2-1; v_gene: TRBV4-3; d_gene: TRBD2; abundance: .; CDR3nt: TGCGCCAGCACTGTTGCCGGGACTAGCGGCTACAATGAGCAGTTCTTC; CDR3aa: CASTVAGTSGYNEQFF
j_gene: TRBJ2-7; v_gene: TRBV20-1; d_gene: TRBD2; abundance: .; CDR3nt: TGCAGTGCTAGAGAGTGGAAGCGGGAAGCCTACGAGCAGTACTTC; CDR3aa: CSAREWKREAYEQYF
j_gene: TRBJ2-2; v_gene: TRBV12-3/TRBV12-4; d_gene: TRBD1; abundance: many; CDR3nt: TGTGCCAGCAGCCAAGGACAGGGTATCGCCGGGGAGCTGTTTTTT; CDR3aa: CASSQGQGIAGELFF
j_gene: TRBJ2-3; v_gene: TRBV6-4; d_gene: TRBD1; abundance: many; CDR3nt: TGTGCCAGCAGCTCCGGGACAGGAGGTGATACGCAGTATTTT; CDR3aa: CASSSGTGGDTQYF
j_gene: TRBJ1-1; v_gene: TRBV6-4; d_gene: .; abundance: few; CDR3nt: TGTGCCAGCAGTGACCGGAGCGGACCCGAAGCTTTCTTT; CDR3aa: CASSDRSGPEAFF
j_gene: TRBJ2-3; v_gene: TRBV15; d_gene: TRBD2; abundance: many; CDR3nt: TGTGCCACCAGGGCTACCGGGACTAGCGGGATTACTAGCACAGATACGCAGTATTTT; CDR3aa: CATRATGTSGITSTDTQYF
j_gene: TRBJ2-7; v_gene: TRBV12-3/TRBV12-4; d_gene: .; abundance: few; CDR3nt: TGTGCCAGCAGTATACAGGGACGCTACGAGCAGTACTTC; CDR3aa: CASSIQGRYEQYF
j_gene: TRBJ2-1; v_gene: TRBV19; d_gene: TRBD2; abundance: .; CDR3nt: TGTGCCAGTAGTATTACTAGCGGGGGCTCCTACAATGAGCAGTTCTTC; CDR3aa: CASSITSGGSYNEQFF
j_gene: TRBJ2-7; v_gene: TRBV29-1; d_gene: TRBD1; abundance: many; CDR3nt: TGCAGCGCGAAACCGGGACAGGGGGACCTGAGCTCCTACGAGCAGTACTTC; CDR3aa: CSAKPGQGDLSSYEQYF
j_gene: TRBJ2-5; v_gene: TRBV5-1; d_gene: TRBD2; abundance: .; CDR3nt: TGCGCCAGCAGCTTGGTGGGGCTAGCGGGAGGAGAGACCCAGTACTTC; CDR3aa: CASSLVGLAGGETQYF
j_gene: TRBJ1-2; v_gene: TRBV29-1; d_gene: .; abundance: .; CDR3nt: TGCAGCGTTGGCGCAGGGAACTATGGCTACACCTTC; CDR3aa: CSVGAGNYGYTF
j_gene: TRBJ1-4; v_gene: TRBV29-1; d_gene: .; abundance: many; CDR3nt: TGCAGCGTCCAGGAGACCAACGGTGAAAAACTGTTTTTT; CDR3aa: CSVQETNGEKLFF